These T cell receptor beta chains were read from a single sample in a study of regulatory T cells in long-lasting Graves disease. Using its own MiXCR run on the multiplex PCR reads, TCRdb lists one record per CDR3 protein. The repertoire holds 350,000 to 500,000 distinct CDR3 sequences, with 14% as singletons. This same sample was also taken into another study, of T cells in Graves' hyperthyroidism and ophthalmopathy.

The input for sequencing was peripheral blood mononuclear cells (PBMCs), taken at new diagnosis, from a patient treated with antithyroid drugs. The receptors originated from a woman aged 45-65 years with Graves disease. Both conserved end residues are part of each CDR3. The order of the fields is clone size, D gene, V gene, J gene, CDR3 DNA, CDR3 protein. The D gene is left open where the match is weak. Clone size, where shown, is once, few, many, or a class for clones that have expanded.

size: many
D: NA
V: TRBV20-1
J: TRBJ2-7
DNA: TGCAGTGCTAGAGATAGCGGATCCTCCTACGAGCAGTACTTC
CDR3: CSARDSGSSYEQYF

size: many
D: NA
V: TRBV28
J: TRBJ2-7
DNA: TGTGCCAGCAGTCCCCACGGGGTGACCTACGAGCAGTACTTC
CDR3: CASSPHGVTYEQYF

size: many
D: TRBD1
V: TRBV18
J: TRBJ2-1
DNA: TGTGCCAGCTCACTAAAAGGGACAGGGAGGGAGCGGTTCAATGAGCAGTTCTTC
CDR3: CASSLKGTGRERFNEQFF

size: many
D: NA
V: TRBV18
J: TRBJ2-3
DNA: TGTGCCAGCTCACCTATTAGCACAGATACGCAGTATTTT
CDR3: CASSPISTDTQYF

size: NA
D: TRBD2
V: TRBV19
J: TRBJ2-1
DNA: TGTGCCAGTAGTTCTGGCCTAGCGGGAGTGAGGAATGAGCAGTTCTTC
CDR3: CASSSGLAGVRNEQFF

size: NA
D: NA
V: TRBV5-4
J: TRBJ1-1
DNA: TGTGCCAGCAGCTTGGTCCTGGGATTGGACACTGAAGCTTTCTTT
CDR3: CASSLVLGLDTEAFF

size: many
D: NA
V: TRBV10-3
J: TRBJ2-3
DNA: TGTGCCATCAATAACGGGGCAGTCACAGATACGCAGTATTTT
CDR3: CAINNGAVTDTQYF

size: many
D: TRBD1
V: TRBV6-1
J: TRBJ2-5
DNA: TGTGCCAGCAGTCCCCGGGACAGGGCGAGGGAGACCCAGTACTTC
CDR3: CASSPRDRARETQYF

size: many
D: TRBD2
V: TRBV5-1
J: TRBJ2-7
DNA: TGCGCCAGCAGCCCCCAGGAGGGACTAGCGGGAGAGGGTCCGTACTTC
CDR3: CASSPQEGLAGEGPYF

size: NA
D: NA
V: TRBV29-1
J: TRBJ2-3
DNA: TGCAGCCACACGACAATCGGGGGCCGCGGGACAGATACGCAGTATTTT
CDR3: CSHTTIGGRGTDTQYF

size: many
D: NA
V: TRBV6-5
J: TRBJ1-2
DNA: TGTGCCAGCAGTTACGCAGAGGGGACCTCCTATGGCTACACCTTC
CDR3: CASSYAEGTSYGYTF

size: many
D: TRBD2
V: TRBV4-2
J: TRBJ2-3
DNA: TGTGCCAGCAGCCAAGCGGGACTAGCGGGAGTGGGGGCGGATACGCAGTATTTT
CDR3: CASSQAGLAGVGADTQYF

size: NA
D: NA
V: TRBV11-2
J: TRBJ2-6
DNA: TGTGCCAGCAGCTTAGTCCGCGACAGCCTCTCTGGGGCCAACGTCCTGACTTTC
CDR3: CASSLVRDSLSGANVLTF

size: many
D: NA
V: TRBV6-1
J: TRBJ1-5
DNA: TGTGCCAGCAGTGATAGGGGCAGGTACTCCGATAGCAATCAGCCCCAGCATTTT
CDR3: CASSDRGRYSDSNQPQHF

size: NA
D: TRBD1
V: TRBV20-1
J: TRBJ2-1
DNA: TGCAGTGCTAGAGATAGACAGGGGTGGTTGCAGTTCTTC
CDR3: CSARDRQGWLQFF

size: many
D: NA
V: TRBV7-2
J: TRBJ1-2
DNA: TGTGCCAGCAGCTCCCCTTGGGCAGGGGCGAACTATGGCTACACCTTC
CDR3: CASSSPWAGANYGYTF

size: few
D: TRBD1
V: TRBV12-3/TRBV12-4
J: TRBJ1-2
DNA: TGTGCCAGCAGTCAAGGGACAGGGGTTGGCTACACCTTC
CDR3: CASSQGTGVGYTF

size: many
D: TRBD2
V: TRBV7-3
J: TRBJ2-2
DNA: TGTGCCAGCAGCTTAAATAGCGGGGTAAACACCGGGGAGCTGTTTTTT
CDR3: CASSLNSGVNTGELFF

size: few
D: TRBD2
V: TRBV2
J: TRBJ2-3
DNA: TGTGCCAGCAGTGAAGGGACTAGCGGGAGGGATACGCAGTATTTT
CDR3: CASSEGTSGRDTQYF

size: few
D: NA
V: TRBV25-1
J: TRBJ2-7
DNA: TGTGCCAGCAGTGATGCTAGCTTCTACGAGCAGTACTTC
CDR3: CASSDASFYEQYF

size: many
D: TRBD1
V: TRBV5-5
J: TRBJ1-5
DNA: TGTGCCAGCAGCTCACAGGGGGATCAGCCCCAGCATTTT
CDR3: CASSSQGDQPQHF

size: many
D: TRBD2
V: TRBV6-5
J: TRBJ2-1
DNA: TGTGCCAGCAGTTACTCGGGGACTAGCGGGACCTCCTACAATGAGCAGTTCTTC
CDR3: CASSYSGTSGTSYNEQFF

size: many
D: NA
V: TRBV30
J: TRBJ2-3
DNA: TGTGCCTGGAGTGGGGGTACGCAGTATTTT
CDR3: CAWSGGTQYF

size: many
D: NA
V: TRBV20-1
J: TRBJ2-7
DNA: TGCAGTGCTCATAACGAGCTCTCCACCTACGAGCAGTACTTC
CDR3: CSAHNELSTYEQYF

size: NA
D: TRBD2
V: TRBV5-4
J: TRBJ2-2
DNA: TGTGCCAGCAGCTTATCGCTAGCGGGTCACACCGGGGAGCTGTTTTTT
CDR3: CASSLSLAGHTGELFF

size: many
D: NA
V: TRBV28
J: TRBJ2-1
DNA: TGTGCCAGCAGTTCTTTACCCGGGACCGCGTACAATGAGCAGTTCTTC
CDR3: CASSSLPGTAYNEQFF

size: many
D: TRBD2
V: TRBV11-2
J: TRBJ2-5
DNA: TGTGCCAGCAGCAGTGCGGGAGGGTTAGAGACCCAGTACTTC
CDR3: CASSSAGGLETQYF

size: many
D: NA
V: TRBV28
J: TRBJ2-7
DNA: TGTGCCAGCAGAGGAGACCCAACCTACGAGCAGTACTTC
CDR3: CASRGDPTYEQYF

size: NA
D: NA
V: TRBV11-2
J: TRBJ2-5
DNA: TGTGCCAGCAGCTTAGGTCCCTCAGGGTGGGAGACCCAGTACTTC
CDR3: CASSLGPSGWETQYF

size: many
D: TRBD1
V: TRBV11-2
J: TRBJ1-1
DNA: TGTGCCAGCAGGTTCCCGGGGACAGGGAACACTGAAGCTTTCTTT
CDR3: CASRFPGTGNTEAFF

size: many
D: TRBD1
V: TRBV10-3
J: TRBJ2-1
DNA: TGTGCCATCAGTGAGCCGGACAGGGTATTATACAATGAGCAGTTCTTC
CDR3: CAISEPDRVLYNEQFF

size: few
D: TRBD2
V: TRBV19
J: TRBJ2-4
DNA: TGTGCCAGTAGCGGGAGGGCCGGCGTAGCCAAAAACATTCAGTACTTC
CDR3: CASSGRAGVAKNIQYF

size: NA
D: NA
V: TRBV19
J: TRBJ1-5
DNA: TGTGCCAGTAGTTTCGCTCCAGGGTCTGGGGATCAGCCCCAGCATTTT
CDR3: CASSFAPGSGDQPQHF

size: many
D: TRBD2
V: TRBV7-9
J: TRBJ2-7
DNA: TGTGCCAGCAGTTCCGGGACTAGCGTGGGCGAGCAGTACTTC
CDR3: CASSSGTSVGEQYF

size: many
D: TRBD2
V: TRBV28
J: TRBJ2-1
DNA: TGTGCCAGCAGCCCCTGGGGACTAGCTTACAATGAGCAGTTCTTC
CDR3: CASSPWGLAYNEQFF

size: many
D: NA
V: TRBV27
J: TRBJ2-5
DNA: TGTGCCAGCAGTTTATCGATAAGCAGGGGAGAGACCCAGTACTTC
CDR3: CASSLSISRGETQYF

size: many
D: TRBD2
V: TRBV20-1
J: TRBJ2-4
DNA: TGCAGTGCTAGAGAGGGCGGGGGAGCCAAAAACATTCAGTACTTC
CDR3: CSAREGGGAKNIQYF

size: many
D: TRBD2
V: TRBV27
J: TRBJ2-5
DNA: TGTGCCAGCAGTCAAAGTCTTTGGGGGGGGAGGGAGACCCAGTACTTC
CDR3: CASSQSLWGGRETQYF

size: few
D: NA
V: TRBV9
J: TRBJ2-5
DNA: TGTGCCAGCAGCGTAGTTGGGGGTACTGGAGAGACCCAGTACTTC
CDR3: CASSVVGGTGETQYF